This is a list of T cell receptor beta chains from one sample in a study of cytomegalovirus exposure and HLA in healthy donors. TCRdb's copy holds only in-frame clones and misses some; the assay was immunoSEQ multiplex PCR. The sample contains 95,000 to 120,000 clones, 74% of which appear only once. Sequencing input: PBMCs. The source of these receptors is a woman in her 40s in good health and CMV-seropositive. The CDR3 runs from the conserved cysteine through the conserved F or W. The order of the fields is CDR3 DNA, CDR3 protein, D gene, V gene, J gene, clone size. A D gene is named only where the DNA matches it firmly. Clone size is shown for a subset of rows, as once, few, many or a class of expanded clone.

TGTGCCAGCAGCCAAGCTGGAGGGGAAGGAAGGGAGCTGTTTTTT	CASSQAGGEGRELFF	.	TRBV4-2	TRBJ2-2	.
TGTGCCAGCAGACCGGACAGGGGGCCAGATACGCAGTATTTT	CASRPDRGPDTQYF	TRBD1	TRBV5-8	TRBJ2-3	.
TGTGCCAGCTCAGGGAGGATGGGCCATAGCAATCAGCCCCAGCATTTT	CASSGRMGHSNQPQHF	.	TRBV7-9	TRBJ1-5	.
TGTGCCAGCAGCGTAGCTACGACAGGGGGATTTGGTGGCTACACCTTC	CASSVATTGGFGGYTF	TRBD1	TRBV9	TRBJ1-2	.
TGCGCCAGCAGCCAAGATTGGACAGAGGGAAACACCATATATTTT	CASSQDWTEGNTIYF	.	TRBV4-1	TRBJ1-3	once
TGTGCCAGCAGCGTAGACAGGACCCAAGAGACCCAGTACTTC	CASSVDRTQETQYF	.	TRBV9	TRBJ2-5	few
TGTGCCAGCAGTATGCGAGGGGGTACCTACGAGCAGTACTTC	CASSMRGGTYEQYF	.	TRBV6-5	TRBJ2-7	.
TGTGCCAGCAGCCAAACGACAGTTAGCTCCTACAATGAGCAGTTCTTC	CASSQTTVSSYNEQFF	.	TRBV13	TRBJ2-1	.
TGTGCCAGCAGGCCCGGGACAGGGCTCTCTGAAGCTTTCTTT	CASRPGTGLSEAFF	TRBD1	TRBV9	TRBJ1-1	.
TGTGCCAGCAGTGCCGCCGGGGCGACAGGTCAGAGGTATACGAACACTGAAGCTTTCTTT	CASSAAGATGQRYTNTEAFF	.	TRBV6-1	TRBJ1-1	few
TGCGCCAGCAGCCCCCGCCGGGGATGGGGTGAAAAACTGTTTTTT	CASSPRRGWGEKLFF	.	TRBV5-1	TRBJ1-4	few
TGTGCCAGCAGCTTGGACCCAACAGGTCAAAGAGTCTATGGCTACACCTTC	CASSLDPTGQRVYGYTF	.	TRBV7-2	TRBJ1-2	.
TGTGCCAGCGCTGGACAGGGTGGGACAGATACGCAGTATTTT	CASAGQGGTDTQYF	TRBD1	TRBV6-5	TRBJ2-3	.
TGTGCCAGCAGCGATCCCCTAGCCACGACCCGCACTGAAGCTTTCTTT	CASSDPLATTRTEAFF	.	TRBV9	TRBJ1-1	.
TGTGCCAGCAGTGAGAGATCCAATGAGCAGTTCTTC	CASSERSNEQFF	.	TRBV5-4	TRBJ2-1	.
TGTGCCAGCAGCTCAGGGACTAGCCGCACCTACGAGCAGTACTTC	CASSSGTSRTYEQYF	TRBD2	TRBV7-8	TRBJ2-7	few
TGTGCCATCAGTGAACTTGCAGGTTACTATGGCTACACCTTC	CAISELAGYYGYTF	.	TRBV10-3	TRBJ1-2	.
TGTGCCAGCAGCCGGAGCTCCTACGAGCAGTACTTC	CASSRSSYEQYF	.	TRBV7-9	TRBJ2-7	few
TGTGCCAGCCCCTTTAGCGGATCCACAGATACGCAGTATTTT	CASPFSGSTDTQYF	.	TRBV2	TRBJ2-3	.
TGTGCCAGCTCACCCTCGAACGGGAACATTCAGTACTTC	CASSPSNGNIQYF	.	TRBV18	TRBJ2-4	.
TGTGCCACCAGACGGACTATAATCTATGGCTACACCTTC	CATRRTIIYGYTF	.	TRBV6-1	TRBJ1-2	.
TGTGCCTGGAGTAGGGACAGGACCTCTGGAAACACCATATATTTT	CAWSRDRTSGNTIYF	TRBD1	TRBV30	TRBJ1-3	few
TGTGCCAGCAGCTTAGACAGGGGGATTCATACGCAGTATTTT	CASSLDRGIHTQYF	TRBD1	TRBV5-4	TRBJ2-3	.
TGTGCCAGCAGCTCGCAGACAGGGCGGTGGTCCAAAAACATTCAGTACTTC	CASSSQTGRWSKNIQYF	TRBD1	TRBV7-8	TRBJ2-4	few
TGTGCCATCAGTGACTTGGGGGCGACCCGCTCCTACGAGCAGTACTTC	CAISDLGATRSYEQYF	.	TRBV10-3	TRBJ2-7	.
TGTGCCAGCACCCTAGCGGGAAGCACAGATACGCAGTATTTT	CASTLAGSTDTQYF	TRBD2	TRBV2	TRBJ2-3	.
TGCGCCAGCAGCCAAGAAAGGACAGTATACAATGAGCAGTTCTTC	CASSQERTVYNEQFF	.	TRBV4-1	TRBJ2-1	.
TGTGCTAGTGGTTCCCAGGGTTTTAGCAATCAGCCCCAGCATTTT	CASGSQGFSNQPQHF	.	TRBV12-5	TRBJ1-5	.
TGCGCCAGTAGGGACAGCGAAACGGTCGGGGAGCTGTTTTTT	CASRDSETVGELFF	TRBD1	TRBV5-1	TRBJ2-2	.
TGTGCCAGCACCCTCCAGAGGACAGGGTACAATGAGCAGTTCTTC	CASTLQRTGYNEQFF	TRBD1	TRBV6-1	TRBJ2-1	.
TGCAGCGTTGAAGCACGGGGACAGGGTATAAACACTGAAGCTTTCTTT	CSVEARGQGINTEAFF	TRBD1	TRBV29-1	TRBJ1-1	.
TGTGCTAGCAGCCCTAGCGCCGGCACAGATACGCAGTATTTT	CASSPSAGTDTQYF	.	TRBV7-7	TRBJ2-3	.
TGTGCCAGCAGCTCATCCGGGACTAAACACGGGGAGCTGTTTTTT	CASSSSGTKHGELFF	TRBD2	TRBV7-3	TRBJ2-2	.
TGTGCCACCAGCAGAGGGGACAGGACATACACTGAAGCTTTCTTT	CATSRGDRTYTEAFF	TRBD1	TRBV15	TRBJ1-1	.
TGTGCCAGTAGTCCCTCGCCGGCAGGACTTAATGAAAAACTGTTTTTT	CASSPSPAGLNEKLFF	.	TRBV19	TRBJ1-4	.
TGCGCCAGCAGCTTGAGCCCGGGTTTAGAAAACACCATATATTTT	CASSLSPGLENTIYF	.	TRBV5-1	TRBJ1-3	.
TGTGCCAGTAGTACCCCGGGAGGCCACAAAAACATTCAGTACTTC	CASSTPGGHKNIQYF	TRBD2	TRBV19	TRBJ2-4	.
TGCGCCAGCAGCTTGGCCAGGTTAGCGGGCACAGATACGCAGTATTTT	CASSLARLAGTDTQYF	.	TRBV5-1	TRBJ2-3	.
TGTGCCAGCAGCGGGGGGACAGGGGTTTTGAATTCACCCCTCCACTTT	CASSGGTGVLNSPLHF	TRBD1	TRBV9	TRBJ1-6	.
TGTGCCAGTAGTATTAGCACGGGGAACTATGGCTACACCTTC	CASSISTGNYGYTF	.	TRBV19	TRBJ1-2	few
TGCAGCGTTGAGACTACAGCTAACTATGGCTACACCTTC	CSVETTANYGYTF	.	TRBV29-1	TRBJ1-2	.
TGCGCCAGCAGCTTGACAGGGTCCTCCTACGAGCAGTACTTC	CASSLTGSSYEQYF	.	TRBV5-1	TRBJ2-7	few
TGTGCCAGCAGTTCACCCTCAGGGGGCACTGAAGCTTTCTTT	CASSSPSGGTEAFF	TRBD1	TRBV27	TRBJ1-1	.
TGTGCCAGCAGTTTACCCCGACAGACCTCTGGGGCCAACGTCCTGACTTTC	CASSLPRQTSGANVLTF	.	TRBV28	TRBJ2-6	.
TGTGCCAGCAGCTTTGAGGGGGCATATGAAAAACTGTTTTTT	CASSFEGAYEKLFF	TRBD1	TRBV7-8	TRBJ1-4	.
TGTGCCAGCAGCTTGTTGAGTCTAGCGGGTAGTCATAGCACAGATACGCAGTATTTT	CASSLLSLAGSHSTDTQYF	TRBD2	TRBV5-6	TRBJ2-3	.
TGTGCCAGCAGCGCGCCCTATAGCGGGAAGGATTACGAGCAGTACTTC	CASSAPYSGKDYEQYF	TRBD2	TRBV9	TRBJ2-7	.
TGTGCCTGGGCCGCACGGGGTGATCAGCCCCAGCATTTT	CAWAARGDQPQHF	.	TRBV30	TRBJ1-5	.
TGTGCCAGCAGCCGAGGAGAGTACAATGAGCAGTTCTTC	CASSRGEYNEQFF	.	TRBV7-2	TRBJ2-1	.
TGCAGCGTTACAGGGGGTTTTTTTCAGCCCCAGCATTTT	CSVTGGFFQPQHF	TRBD1	TRBV29-1	TRBJ1-5	.
TGTGCCAGCAGCTTAGCGCTCGCACTGAACCAAGAGACCCAGTACTTC	CASSLALALNQETQYF	.	TRBV7-9	TRBJ2-5	.
TGTGCCAGTAGTAACCCGGGACAGGTGAACACTGAAGCTTTCTTT	CASSNPGQVNTEAFF	TRBD1	TRBV19	TRBJ1-1	few
TGTGCCAGCAGCTTAACGTGGACAGTCTCTGGGGCCAACGTCCTGACTTTC	CASSLTWTVSGANVLTF	.	TRBV7-3	TRBJ2-6	.
TGTGCCAGCAGCCAATCCGGCCTCGGTAGCGATGGCTACACCTTC	CASSQSGLGSDGYTF	.	TRBV4-2	TRBJ1-2	.
TGTGCCACCAGCACAACCACCCTTGGCGGGGGCCAGTTCTTC	CATSTTTLGGGQFF	.	TRBV15	TRBJ2-1	.
TGTGCCAGCTCACCTCAGAAGTCGAATAATGAGCAGTTCTTC	CASSPQKSNNEQFF	.	TRBV18	TRBJ2-1	.
TGCGCCAGCAGCGTTCACAGGGAAAGCTCTGGAAACACCATATATTTT	CASSVHRESSGNTIYF	.	TRBV4-3	TRBJ1-3	once
TGTGCTAGTGGGCGACAGGGAATGAACACTGAAGCTTTCTTT	CASGRQGMNTEAFF	TRBD1	TRBV12-5	TRBJ1-1	once
TGTGCCAGCAGCCAAGTCAGTTCCTTCTCTGGAAACACCATATATTTT	CASSQVSSFSGNTIYF	.	TRBV14	TRBJ1-3	.